Included here is one T cell receptor beta chain sequence, with context. These data belong to a study of blood T cell repertoires in COVID-19. Study information: Samples came from the United States, Italy and Spain, spanning acute and convalescent COVID-19.

Per the germline V gene, CDR1 is SGHRS and CDR2 is YFSETQ. This CDR3 is 13 amino acids long. V dropped 3 bases and J dropped 4 bases, with 8 bases sitting between them. Sequencing was performed with immunoSEQ multiplex PCR; in TCRdb, only in-frame clones are kept and a portion is missing. Found here are 150,000 to 200,000 clones, roughly nine tenths of them singletons; the top ten hold 1.5% to 2%. The sequenced material came from peripheral blood. This clonotype was obtained from a young man who had recovered from COVID-19. The V and J genes are TRBV5-1 and TRBJ1-5; D remains unclear. CDR3 in DNA: TGCGCCAGCAGCTCAGGTCCGAATCAGCCCCAGCATTTT. Residues: CASSSGPNQPQHF.